This T cell receptor beta chain comes out of a study of identical twins. Study results and caveats: The presence of invariant MAIT and iNKT cells could partly confound analyses of zero-insertion sequences.

A universal primer site came from template switching; cDNA carried unique molecular identifiers. From the 5' RACE reads, TCRdb called clonotypes with MiXCR, one entry per CDR3 protein. Among some 1,700,000 distinct CDR3 sequences listed, around 29% were seen once. Only a few counts were recorded for this clonotype. The antigen is undetermined. The CDR3 consists of 14 residues. Germline V gene sequence: CDR1 MDHEN, CDR2 SYDVKM. V was shortened by 6 bases and J by 4 bases, with 15 bases between the two germline ends. This TCR derives from a newborn girl in good health. The J gene is TRBJ1-1, the V gene TRBV28, with D perhaps matching TRBD1 (6 bases). Sequencing was performed on cord blood. Here the CDR3 reads CASSPQGMATEAFF. Written as DNA, the CDR3 is TGTGCCAGCAGCCCCCAGGGGATGGCCACTGAAGCTTTCTTT.